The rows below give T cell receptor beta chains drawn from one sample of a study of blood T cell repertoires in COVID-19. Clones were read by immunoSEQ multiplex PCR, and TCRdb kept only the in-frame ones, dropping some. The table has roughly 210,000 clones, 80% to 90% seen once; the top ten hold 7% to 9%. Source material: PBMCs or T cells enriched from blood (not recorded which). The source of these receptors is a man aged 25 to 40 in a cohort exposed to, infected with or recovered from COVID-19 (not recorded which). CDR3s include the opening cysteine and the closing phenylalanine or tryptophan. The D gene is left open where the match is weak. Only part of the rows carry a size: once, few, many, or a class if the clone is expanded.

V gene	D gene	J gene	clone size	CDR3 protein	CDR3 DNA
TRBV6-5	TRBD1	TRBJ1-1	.	CASSSGTGFTEAFF	TGTGCCAGCAGCTCCGGGACAGGGTTCACTGAAGCTTTCTTT
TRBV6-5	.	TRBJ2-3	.	CASSYREASTDTQYF	TGTGCCAGCAGTTACCGGGAAGCTAGCACAGATACGCAGTATTTT
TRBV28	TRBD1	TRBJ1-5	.	CASSFPGGHQPQHF	TGTGCCAGCAGTTTTCCAGGGGGACATCAGCCCCAGCATTTT
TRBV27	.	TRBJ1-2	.	CASRRGGPNYGYTF	TGTGCCAGCAGGCGAGGGGGTCCTAACTATGGCTACACCTTC
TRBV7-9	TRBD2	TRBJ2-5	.	CASSSGTSVLTNQETQYF	TGTGCCAGCAGCTCAGGGACTAGCGTATTGACTAACCAAGAGACCCAGTACTTC
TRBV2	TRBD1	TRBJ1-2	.	CASRGTGGDYGYTF	TGTGCCAGCAGAGGGACAGGGGGGGACTATGGCTACACCTTC
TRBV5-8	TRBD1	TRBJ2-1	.	CASSHYFGTGDNEQFF	TGTGCCAGCAGCCACTATTTCGGGACAGGGGACAATGAGCAGTTCTTC
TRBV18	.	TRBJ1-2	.	CASSLVPRQSNYGYTF	TGTGCCAGCTCGCTCGTTCCGAGGCAATCTAACTATGGCTACACCTTC
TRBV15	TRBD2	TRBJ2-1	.	CATSTTGGYNEQFF	TGTGCCACCAGCACGACGGGAGGCTACAATGAGCAGTTCTTC
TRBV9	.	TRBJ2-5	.	CASSVGPGKLETQYF	TGTGCCAGCAGCGTAGGACCAGGGAAATTGGAGACCCAGTACTTC
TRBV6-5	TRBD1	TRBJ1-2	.	CASSSGTGVYGYTF	TGTGCCAGCAGTTCCGGTACAGGGGTCTATGGCTACACCTTC
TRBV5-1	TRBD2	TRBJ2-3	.	CASSGLAGTDTQYF	TGCGCCAGCAGCGGACTAGCGGGAACAGATACGCAGTATTTT
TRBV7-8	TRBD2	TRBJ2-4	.	CASSLLWDPGLAGVRGDRDIQYF	TGTGCCAGCAGCCTACTTTGGGACCCGGGACTAGCGGGAGTTAGAGGGGACCGGGACATTCAGTACTTC
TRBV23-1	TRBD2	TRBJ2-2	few	CASSQSSLAGPSSTGELFF	TGCGCCAGCAGTCAATCGTCACTAGCGGGTCCATCGAGCACCGGGGAGCTGTTTTTT
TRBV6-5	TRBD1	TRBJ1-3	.	CASSFGQGGNTIYF	TGTGCCAGCAGTTTTGGACAGGGCGGAAACACCATATATTTT
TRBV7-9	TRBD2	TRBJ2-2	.	CASRPAGTNTGELFF	TGTGCCAGCAGACCAGCGGGGACGAACACCGGGGAGCTGTTTTTT